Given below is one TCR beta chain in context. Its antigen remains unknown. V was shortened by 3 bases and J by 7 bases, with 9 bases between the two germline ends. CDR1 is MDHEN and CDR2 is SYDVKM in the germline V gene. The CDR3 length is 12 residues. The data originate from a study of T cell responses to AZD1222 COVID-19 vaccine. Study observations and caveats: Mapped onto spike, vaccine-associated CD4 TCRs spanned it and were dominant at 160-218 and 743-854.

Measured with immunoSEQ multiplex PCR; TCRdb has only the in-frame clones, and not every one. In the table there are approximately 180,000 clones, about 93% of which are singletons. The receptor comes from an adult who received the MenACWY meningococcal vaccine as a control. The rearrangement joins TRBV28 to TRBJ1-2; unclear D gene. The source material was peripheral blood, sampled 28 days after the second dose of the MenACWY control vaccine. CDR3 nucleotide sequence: TGTGCCAGCAGTTTGGCTGTGCCTGGCTACACCTTC. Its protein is CASSLAVPGYTF.